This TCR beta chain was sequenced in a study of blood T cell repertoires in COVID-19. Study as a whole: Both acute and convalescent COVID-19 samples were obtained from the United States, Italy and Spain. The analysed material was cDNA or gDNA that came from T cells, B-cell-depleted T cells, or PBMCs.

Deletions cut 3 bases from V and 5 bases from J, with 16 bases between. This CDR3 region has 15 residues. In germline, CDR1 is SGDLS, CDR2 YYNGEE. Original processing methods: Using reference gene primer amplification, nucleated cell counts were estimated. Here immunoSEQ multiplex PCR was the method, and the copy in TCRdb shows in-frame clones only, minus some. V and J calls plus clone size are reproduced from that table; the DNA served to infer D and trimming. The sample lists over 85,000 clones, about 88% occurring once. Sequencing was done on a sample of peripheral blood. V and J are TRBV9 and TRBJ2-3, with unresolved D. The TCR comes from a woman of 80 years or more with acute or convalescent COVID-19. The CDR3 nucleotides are TGTGCCAGCAGCGGCTCACCGGGTCCTAGAGATACGCAGTATTTT. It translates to CASSGSPGPRDTQYF.